Described below is a single T cell receptor (beta chain) sequence and its context. The antigen remains unidentified. This table comes from immunoSEQ multiplex PCR, and its TCRdb copy is limited to in-frame clones, with some not included. This sample has over 85,000 clones, with less than 90% found just once. The source of the sample is a study of T cell responses to AZD1222 COVID-19 vaccine. Study-wide results and caveats: Seropositive at baseline were only a handful of AZD1222 recipients. Unmutated variant regions reportedly attract nearly half of all spike-specific TCRs. A mostly white British donor set with more females was recruited, and clonal diversity was possibly underestimated. A rise in Spike-specific TCR breadth and depth followed two AZD1222 doses.

Sequencing was performed on peripheral blood, taken on day 0 of AZD1222 vaccination. The clonotype comes from an adult in good health.

The CDR3 DNA is TGTGCCTGGAGTTATGATTCCACAGATACGCAGTATTTT. Residues: CAWSYDSTDTQYF. V gene TRBV30 combines with J gene TRBJ2-3, with D uncertain. Per the germline V gene, CDR1 is GTSNPN and CDR2 is SVGIG (reference sequence). The CDR3 length is 13 residues. The V and J ends lost 2 bases and 2 bases respectively, with 8 bases between them. Full variable domain (remainder filled in from reference TRBV30 and TRBJ2-3): SQTIHQWPATLVQPVGSPLSLECTVEGTSNPNLYWYRQAAGRGLQLLFYSVGIGQISSEVPQNLSASRPQDRQFILSSKKLLLSDSGFYLCAWSYDSTDTQYFGPGTRLTVL.